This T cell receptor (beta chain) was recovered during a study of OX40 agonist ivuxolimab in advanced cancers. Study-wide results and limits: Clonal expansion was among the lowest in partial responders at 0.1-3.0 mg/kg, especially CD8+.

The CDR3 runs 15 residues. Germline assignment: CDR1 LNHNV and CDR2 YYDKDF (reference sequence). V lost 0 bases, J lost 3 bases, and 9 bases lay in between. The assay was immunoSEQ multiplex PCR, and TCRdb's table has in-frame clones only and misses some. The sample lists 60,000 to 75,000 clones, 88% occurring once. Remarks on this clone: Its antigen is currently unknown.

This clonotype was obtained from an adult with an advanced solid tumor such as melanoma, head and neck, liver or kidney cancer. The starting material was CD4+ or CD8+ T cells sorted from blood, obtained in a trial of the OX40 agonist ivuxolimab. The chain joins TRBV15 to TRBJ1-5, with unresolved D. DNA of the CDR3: TGTGCCACCAGCAGAGATAAAGGGAACAATCAGCCCCAGCATTTT. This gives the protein CATSRDKGNNQPQHF.